This TCR beta chain was sequenced in a study of blood T cell repertoires in COVID-19 (TCRdb year 2020). Regarding the complete study: Samples from collaborators originated in the United States, Italy and Spain and spanned both the acute and convalescent phases of COVID-19. The material from the prospective study consisted of cDNA or gDNA derived from T cells, B-cell-depleted T cells, or PBMCs. The dataset comprised deeply sampled blood TCRbeta repertoires from subjects exposed to, actively infected with, or recovered from COVID-19. The repertoires were released in a freely available public database meant as a resource for research on the immune response to SARS-CoV-2. Samples were obtained from the ongoing ImmuneRACE study (first 160 participants) and from over 1,000 subjects provided by 6 global collaborators. A de-identified subject ID, COVID-19 status, age in years and sex were almost always included in the sample metadata. Where available, HLA class I and class II types were taken from metadata supplied by the sample provider and were not determined by assay-based typing. General study outcomes and caveats: Clinical and demographic metadata were provided uncurated, with the amount varying by source and participant.

Participants in the prospective study were enrolled through a virtual design, were aged roughly 18 to 100 years, and lived in about 25 United States geographic areas. Cohort assignment in the prospective study relied on participant-reported clinical history from a screening survey and a study questionnaire. Each participant in the prospective study had whole blood, serum and a nasopharyngeal or oropharyngeal swab collected by mobile phlebotomists. Over a roughly 2-month period, participants in the prospective study had the option of providing additional blood draws and questionnaires. Before DNA extraction, blood samples from the prospective study were shipped at room temperature or frozen. For this clone: This clone's antigen is unknown. No base-level quality is on record; no much larger clone is a single base apart.

The immunoSEQ Assay, a bias-controlled multiplex PCR, was used to amplify TCRbeta CDR3 regions from genomic DNA. Under the source paper's analysis protocol: Nucleated cell counts per sample were estimated from amplification of reference gene primers within the assay. To quantify the absolute abundance of each unique TCRbeta CDR3 rearrangement, sequence reads were collapsed and filtered. For each sample, productive Simpson clonality was calculated as the square root of Simpson's diversity index over productive rearrangements. Entries here come from immuneACCESS through TCRdb and include only in-frame sequences with V and J called. Some clones fail to appear in such tables; in the studies checked, an unresolved V gene covers under half of the shortfall, and the cause of the remainder is unknown. The V and J calls and clone size come from that table; D and trimming were worked out from the DNA. The sample includes about 160,000 clones, with around 85% observed a single time. The top ten hold about 5.3% of the sample.

CDR1 and CDR2 were assigned from the germline V gene as SGHRS and YFSETQ. Its CDR3 holds 15 amino acids, cysteine through phenylalanine. Only the CDR3 DNA stays, 45 bases, in frame from base 1. V is shortened by 1 base, J by 4 bases, and the region joining them spans 12 bases. Sequences were obtained from PBMCs or T cells enriched from blood (not recorded which). The rearrangement joined TRBV5-1 to TRBJ2-1, with no reliable assignment of the D segment. The sequence derives from a woman in her thirties or forties with acute COVID-19. The CDR3 protein sequence reads: CASSLLGTEYNEQFF. The DNA sequence follows: TGCGCCAGCAGCTTGTTGGGCACCGAATACAATGAGCAGTTCTTC.